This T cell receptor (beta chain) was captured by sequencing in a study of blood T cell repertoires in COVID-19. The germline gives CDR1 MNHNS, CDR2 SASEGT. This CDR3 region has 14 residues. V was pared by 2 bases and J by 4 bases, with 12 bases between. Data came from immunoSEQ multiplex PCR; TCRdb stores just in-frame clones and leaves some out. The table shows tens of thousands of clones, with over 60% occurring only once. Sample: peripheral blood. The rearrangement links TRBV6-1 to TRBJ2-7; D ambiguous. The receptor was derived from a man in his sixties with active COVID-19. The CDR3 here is CASSEPPLGYEQYF. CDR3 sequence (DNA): TGTGCCAGCAGTGAACCCCCTCTAGGTTACGAGCAGTACTTC.